These 24 T cell receptor beta chains were sequenced from one sample in a study of radiotherapy plus CTLA-4 blockade in lung cancer. Sequencing was performed with immunoSEQ multiplex PCR; in TCRdb, only in-frame clones are kept and a portion is missing. The sample has about 88,000 clones, about three quarters seen once; the top ten hold roughly 13%. The sample here was peripheral blood, taken from a patient treated with radiotherapy plus ipilimumab. The source of these receptors is a human donor with non-small cell lung cancer that progressed on radiotherapy plus ipilimumab.

The chain employs TRBV13 and TRBJ1-5; 11 bases line up with TRBD1. The CDR3 is 15 residues long. Germline CDR1 reads PRHDT; CDR2 reads FYEKMQ (reference sequence). V shed 5 bases and J 4 bases; nucleotides not matched to a gene: 4. This CDR3 reads CASSLGTGGNQPQHF. CDR3 nucleotide sequence: TGTGCCAGCAGCCTGGGGACAGGGGGGAATCAGCCCCAGCATTTT.

This clone occurred a few times. The CDR3 loop reads CASSQSTSQETQYF. The CDR3 DNA reads TGCGCCAGCAGCCAGTCAACTAGCCAAGAGACCCAGTACTTC. The chain has TRBV5-1 and TRBJ2-5; TRBD2 might be the D (5 bases). The germline gives CDR1 SGHRS, CDR2 YFSETQ. V lost 4 bases and J lost 1, with 11 bases in between. The CDR3 is 14 amino acids.

The gene calls are TRBV7-8 and TRBJ2-7; 10 positions agree with TRBD2. After removal of 4 bases from V and 2 bases from J, the junction contained 5 bases not matched to a gene. Germline assignment: CDR1 SGHVS and CDR2 FQNEAQ. This CDR3 contains 15 residues. CDR3 in DNA: TGTGCCAGCAGCTCCCTAGCGGGAGAGACCTACGAGCAGTACTTC. It translates to CASSSLAGETYEQYF.

The CDR3 reads CASSQSGGSYEQYF. The DNA for the CDR3 is TGTGCCAGCAGCCAGAGCGGGGGGTCCTACGAGCAGTACTTC. The chain uses TRBV11-1 and TRBJ2-7; TRBD2 aligns across 9 bases. This CDR3 has 14 residues. Trimming took 5 bases from V and 1 from J; bases not matched to a gene: 3. CDR1 is SGHAT and CDR2 is FQDESV in the germline V gene (reference sequence).

With respect to this clone: Relative to the germline gene, one junction end is altered; a read error may explain this. The CDR3 here is CASSLSGAEDYDYTF. Written as DNA, the CDR3 is TGTGCCAGCTCACTCTCAGGGGCGGAAGACTATGACTACACCTTC. The chain links TRBV18 to TRBJ1-2, with a tentative D call TRBD1 (6 bases). Germline V lookup: CDR1 KGHSH, CDR2 LQKENI. This CDR3 is 15 amino acids long.

The V gene is TRBV28, the J gene TRBJ2-7; 11 nucleotides line up with TRBD2. The CDR3 runs to 13 residues. Germline V gives CDR1 MDHEN, CDR2 SYDVKM. J lost 6 bases, V lost 6 bases, and 4 bases had no gene match. The CDR3 DNA reads as TGTGCCAGCAGACTAGCGGGAGAGGTCGAGCAGTACTTC. Protein sequence: CASRLAGEVEQYF.

The chain combines TRBV5-6 with TRBJ2-3; D is unclear. Germline assignment: CDR1 SGHDT and CDR2 YYEEEE. Trimming shortened V by 2 bases and J by 3 bases, and 13 bases separated the two germline ends. This CDR3 is 15 amino acids long. The CDR3 sequence: CASSFLATDTDTQYF. In nucleotides, the CDR3 is TGTGCCAGCAGCTTCCTTGCCACCGATACAGATACGCAGTATTTT. Full variable domain (rest looked up from reference TRBV5-6 and TRBJ2-3): DAGVTQSPTHLIKTRGQQVTLRCSPKSGHDTVSWYQQALGQGPQFIFQYYEEEERQRGNFPDRFSGHQFPNYSSELNVNALLLGDSALYLCASSFLATDTDTQYFGPGTRLTVL.

This clone was observed a single time. The chain carries TRBV4-1 and TRBJ2-1; no clear D gene. The length of the CDR3 is 14 residues. CDR1 is MGHRA, CDR2 YSYEKL, per germline. Trimming cost V 4 bases and J 4 bases, with 11 bases left between them. In DNA form, the CDR3 reads TGCGCCAGCAGCCCCGGAAAGGAATACAATGAGCAGTTCTTC. Translated, it gives CASSPGKEYNEQFF.

J is TRBJ1-2 and V is TRBV9; D gene unclear. The CDR3 sequence is 11 residues long. V was clipped by 4 bases and J by 8 bases, with 9 bases between them. Per the germline V gene, CDR1 is SGDLS and CDR2 is YYNGEE. The CDR3 loop is CASSSLGGYTF. The CDR3 DNA reads as TGTGCCAGCAGCTCCTTGGGGGGCTACACCTTC.

The CDR3 region has the DNA TGTGCCAGCAGCGTAGTTGGGTTTCAAGAGACCCAGTACTTC. It is translated as CASSVVGFQETQYF. The chain is built from TRBV9 and TRBJ2-5; D not resolved. The CDR3 is made up of 14 amino acids. Germline V gene sequence: CDR1 SGDLS, CDR2 YYNGEE. Trimming took 0 bases from V and 2 from J, leaving 8 bases between them.

This chain joins TRBV19 and TRBJ2-7, with TRBD1 as a possible D gene (6 bases). The CDR3 contains 15 residues. Germline loops: CDR1 LNHDA, CDR2 SQIVND (reference sequence). The ends were cut back, 5 bases at V and 0 bases at J, with 14 bases in the middle. CDR3 nucleotides: TGTGCCAGTAGTGCCCAGGGGTCGAGCTCCTACGAGCAGTACTTC. It specifies CASSAQGSSSYEQYF.

V and J are TRBV11-2 and TRBJ2-1; unclear D gene. The germline V gene has CDR1 SGHAT and CDR2 FQNNGV. The CDR3 is 13 amino acids. V was pared by 1 base and J by 6 bases, with 7 bases between. The CDR3 loop reads CASSLGAPNEQFF. The CDR3 nucleotides are TGTGCCAGCAGCTTAGGGGCTCCCAATGAGCAGTTCTTC.

The rearrangement joins TRBV7-3 to TRBJ1-2, with D perhaps TRBD1 (6 bases). Between the trimmed V and J ends, which lost 5 bases and 4 bases, there was a span of 17 bases. The germline CDR1 and CDR2 sequences are SGHTA and FQGTGA. The CDR3 runs 15 residues. The CDR3 protein is CASSLQGGGGYGYTF. The CDR3 DNA is TGTGCCAGCAGCCTACAAGGTGGAGGGGGCTATGGCTACACCTTC.

The rearrangement joins TRBV4-3 to TRBJ1-1; D remains unclear. This CDR3 is built from 14 residues. V was shortened by 0 bases and J by 1 base, with 6 bases between the two germline ends. CDR1 LGHNA and CDR2 YSLEER come from the germline V gene. CDR3 sequence reads: CASSQDHANTEAFF. CDR3 nucleotide sequence: TGCGCCAGCAGCCAAGACCACGCGAACACTGAAGCTTTCTTT.

In the case of this clone: Other nucleotide sequences from this sample produce the same CDR3. This chain uses TRBV29-1 with TRBJ1-1, with D possibly matching TRBD1 (6 bases). The CDR3 spans 13 residues. Germline CDR1 and CDR2: SQVTM and ANQGSEA. Trimming left V 7 bases short and J 5 bases short, with 17 bases between. The CDR3 reads CSALRGRGTEAFF. CDR3 nucleotide sequence: TGCAGCGCCCTACGGGGGCGCGGGACTGAAGCTTTCTTT.

The gene calls are TRBV4-1 and TRBJ1-1, with D unresolved. Deletions cut 1 base from V and 4 bases from J, with 7 bases between. The CDR3 length is 13 residues. Per germline, CDR1 MGHRA and CDR2 YSYEKL. The CDR3 coding sequence is TGCGCCAGCAGCCAAGGTGCGGGCACTGAAGCTTTCTTT. This gives the protein CASSQGAGTEAFF.

The chain links TRBV7-8 to TRBJ2-7; 8 bases line up with TRBD1. V was clipped by 4 bases and J by 6 bases; unmatched bases: 5. The CDR3 runs 13 residues. CDR1 and CDR2 from the germline V gene are SGHVS and FQNEAQ. As DNA, the CDR3 is TGTGCCAGCAGCTACGACAGGGGTGGCGAGCAGTACTTC. It yields the protein CASSYDRGGEQYF.

This clone was seen only a few times. The J gene is TRBJ1-1, the V gene TRBV27; D is perhaps TRBD1 (5 bases). Trimming removed 5 bases from V and 6 bases from J, with 10 bases in between. Germline assignment: CDR1 MNHEY and CDR2 SMNVEV (reference sequence). The CDR3 is made up of 12 amino acids. The CDR3 loop reads CASSPWGAEAFF. CDR3 bases: TGTGCCAGCAGTCCATGGGGCGCTGAAGCTTTCTTT.

Comment on this clone: The same CDR3 also results from other DNA sequences found in this sample. This chain connects TRBV7-2 to TRBJ1-1; D remains unclear. Trimming left V 2 bases short and J 0 bases short, with 4 bases between. Germline values: CDR1 SGHTA, CDR2 FQGNSA. There are 13 residues in the CDR3. The CDR3 loop reads CASSLYLNTEAFF. CDR3 sequence (DNA): TGTGCCAGCAGCTTATACCTGAACACTGAAGCTTTCTTT.

This clone was detected only a few times. This chain joins TRBV6-6 and TRBJ1-4; D remains ambiguous. The V gene's germline CDR1 is MNHNY and CDR2 SVGAGI (reference sequence). The CDR3 consists of 15 residues. V was clipped by 0 bases and J by 0 bases, with 5 bases between them. The CDR3 reads CASSYSAPTNEKLFF. The CDR3 nucleotides read TGTGCCAGCAGTTACTCGGCGCCAACTAATGAAAAACTGTTTTTT.

The rearrangement uses TRBV4-3 and TRBJ1-2, with D possibly matching TRBD1 (6 bases). With 0 bases removed from V and 5 bases from J, the gap between germline ends came to 19 bases. This CDR3 contains 17 residues. CDR1 and CDR2 (germline): LGHNA, YSLEER. The CDR3 DNA reads TGCGCCAGCAGCCAAGAGTTTGGGGACACCAAGAAATATGGCTACACCTTC. Translating gives CASSQEFGDTKKYGYTF.

This rearrangement joins TRBV7-2 to TRBJ2-3; 10 nucleotides match TRBD2. V lost 1 base and J lost 6; bases outside the gene matches: 7. From germline, CDR1 is SGHTA and CDR2 FQGNSA. The CDR3 extends over 16 amino acids. CDR3 residues: CASSLVASGSGDTQYF. CDR3 sequence (DNA): TGTGCCAGCAGCTTAGTGGCTAGCGGGAGCGGGGATACGCAGTATTTT.

This clone was seen once. The chain joins TRBV27 to TRBJ2-1; D call uncertain. The CDR3 spans 17 residues. CDR1 and CDR2 (germline): MNHEY, SMNVEV (reference sequence). Trimming stripped 0 bases from V and 2 bases from J, with 14 bases between. The CDR3 is CASSLSPSLSPYNEQFF. CDR3 in DNA: TGTGCCAGCAGTTTATCGCCTAGTCTCTCCCCCTACAATGAGCAGTTCTTC.

The chain employs TRBV28 and TRBJ2-1; D uncertain. CDR3 length equals 11 residues. Germline V gene sequence: CDR1 MDHEN, CDR2 SYDVKM. Deletions cut 3 bases from V and 10 bases from J, with 7 bases between. The CDR3 is CASSLGYEQFF. The CDR3 DNA sequence: TGTGCCAGCAGTTTGGGGTACGAGCAGTTCTTC.